This TCR beta chain was found in a study of cytomegalovirus exposure and HLA in healthy donors. On this clone: Its antigen is unknown.

This CDR3 region has 15 residues. CDR1 and CDR2 from the germline V gene are SGDLS and YYNGEE. After removal of 3 bases from V and 2 bases from J, the junction contained 1 base not matched to a gene. General study findings and limits: It was reported in a later analysis that an Asian-associated ancestry cluster showed fewer N-insertions than the 666-donor mean. Associated with HLA alleles at 0.05 false discovery rate in a later analysis were 16,951 TCR beta sequences. Many donors shared some public TCRs, even though most TCR sequences were rare.

The PCR had 60 Vbeta and 13 Jbeta primers. TCRdb keeps only in-frame clones here, not all; method: immunoSEQ multiplex PCR. This table has roughly 130,000 clones, about 74% appearing once. This receptor was identified in a man in his forties or fifties in good health and CMV-seropositive. The rearrangement uses TRBV9 and TRBJ1-5; 11 bases align to TRBD1. Material for sequencing was PBMCs. The CDR3, as DNA: TGTGCCAGCAGCGAGGGACAGGGGGGCAATCAGCCCCAGCATTTT. It codes for CASSEGQGGNQPQHF.